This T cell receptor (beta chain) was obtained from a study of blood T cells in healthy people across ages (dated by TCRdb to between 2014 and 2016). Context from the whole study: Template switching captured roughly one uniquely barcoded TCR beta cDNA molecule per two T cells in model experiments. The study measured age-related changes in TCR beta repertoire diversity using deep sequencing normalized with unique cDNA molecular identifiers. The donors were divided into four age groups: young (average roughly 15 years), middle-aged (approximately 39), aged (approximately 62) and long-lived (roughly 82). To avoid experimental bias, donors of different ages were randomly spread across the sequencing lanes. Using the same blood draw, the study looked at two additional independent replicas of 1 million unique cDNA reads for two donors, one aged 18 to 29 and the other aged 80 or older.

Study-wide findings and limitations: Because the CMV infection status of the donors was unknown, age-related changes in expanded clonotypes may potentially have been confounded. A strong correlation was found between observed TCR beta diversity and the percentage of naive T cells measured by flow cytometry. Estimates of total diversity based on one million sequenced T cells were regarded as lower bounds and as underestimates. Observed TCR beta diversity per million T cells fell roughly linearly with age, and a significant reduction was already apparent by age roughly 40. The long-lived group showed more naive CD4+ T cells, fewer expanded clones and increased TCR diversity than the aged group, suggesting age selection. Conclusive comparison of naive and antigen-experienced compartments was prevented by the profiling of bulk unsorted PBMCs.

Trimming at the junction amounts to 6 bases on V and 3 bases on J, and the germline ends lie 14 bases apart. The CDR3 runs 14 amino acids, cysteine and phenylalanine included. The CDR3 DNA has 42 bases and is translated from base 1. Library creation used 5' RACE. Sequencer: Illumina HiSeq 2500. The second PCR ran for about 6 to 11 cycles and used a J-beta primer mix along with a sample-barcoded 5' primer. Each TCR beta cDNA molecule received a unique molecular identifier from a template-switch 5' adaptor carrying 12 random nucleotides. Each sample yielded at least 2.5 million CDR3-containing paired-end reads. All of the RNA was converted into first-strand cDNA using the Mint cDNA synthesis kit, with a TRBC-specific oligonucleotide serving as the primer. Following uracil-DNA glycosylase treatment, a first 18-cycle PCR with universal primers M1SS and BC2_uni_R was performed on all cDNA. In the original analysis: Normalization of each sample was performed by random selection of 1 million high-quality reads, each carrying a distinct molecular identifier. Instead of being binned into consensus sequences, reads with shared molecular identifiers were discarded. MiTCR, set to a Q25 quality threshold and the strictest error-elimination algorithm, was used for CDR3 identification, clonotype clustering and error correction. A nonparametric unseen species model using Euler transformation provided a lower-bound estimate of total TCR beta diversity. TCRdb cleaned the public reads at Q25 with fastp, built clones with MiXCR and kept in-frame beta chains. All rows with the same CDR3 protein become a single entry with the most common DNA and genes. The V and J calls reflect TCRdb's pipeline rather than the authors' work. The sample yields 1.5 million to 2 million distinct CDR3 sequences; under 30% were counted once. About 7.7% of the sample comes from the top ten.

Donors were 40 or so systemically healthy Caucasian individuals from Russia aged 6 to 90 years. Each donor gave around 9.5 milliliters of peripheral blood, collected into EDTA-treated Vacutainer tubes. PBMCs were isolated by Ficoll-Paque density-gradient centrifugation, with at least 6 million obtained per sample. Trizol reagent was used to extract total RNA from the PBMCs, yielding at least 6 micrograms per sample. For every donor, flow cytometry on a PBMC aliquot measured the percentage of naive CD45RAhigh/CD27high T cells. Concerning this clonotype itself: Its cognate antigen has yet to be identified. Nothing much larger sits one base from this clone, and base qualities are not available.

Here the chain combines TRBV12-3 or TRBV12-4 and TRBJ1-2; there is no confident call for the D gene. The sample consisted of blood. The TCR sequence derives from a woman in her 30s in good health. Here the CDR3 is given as CASSRPGWDYGYTF. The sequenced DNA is TGTGCCAGCAGCCGCCCCGGATGGGACTATGGCTACACCTTC.